The subject of this entry is one TCR beta chain. Trimming cost V 1 base and J 3 bases, with 13 bases left between them. The CDR3 spans 15 residues. The germline V gene encodes CDR1 LGHDT and CDR2 YNNKEL (reference sequence). The data stem from a study of blood T cell repertoires in COVID-19. At the level of the study: From the United States, Italy and Spain came samples of acute and convalescent COVID-19.

The assay was immunoSEQ multiplex PCR, and TCRdb's table has in-frame clones only and misses some. The sample lists about 49,000 clones; approximately 86% were seen once. This receptor was obtained from a middle-aged man with active COVID-19. What was sequenced was peripheral blood. The rearrangement uses TRBV3-1 (or the pseudogene TRBV3-2) and TRBJ2-7, with unresolved D. This chain's CDR3 is CASSQAARSNYEQYF. The CDR3 bases are TGTGCCAGCAGCCAAGCGGCTAGGAGTAACTACGAGCAGTACTTC.